A selection of T cell receptor beta chains follows, all from one sample in a study of control samples from healthy donors and cancer patients. Sequencing used immunoSEQ multiplex PCR; TCRdb keeps in-frame clones, though not all of them. The sample contains 100,000 to 150,000 clones, 80% to 95% of which appear only once. Sequences were obtained from blood. The receptor source for this set is a man in his late teens or twenties in good health. CDR3s include the opening cysteine and the closing phenylalanine or tryptophan. The order of the fields is V gene, J gene, clone size, D gene, CDR3 protein, CDR3 DNA. The D gene is left open where the match is weak. Clone size is shown for a subset of rows, as once, few, many or a class of expanded clone.

V gene: TRBV6-5
J gene: TRBJ2-3
clone size: NA
D gene: TRBD2
CDR3 protein: CASSLAGGPTDTQYF
CDR3 DNA: TGTGCCAGCAGTTTAGCGGGGGGTCCCACAGATACGCAGTATTTT

V gene: TRBV6-2/TRBV6-3
J gene: TRBJ2-1
clone size: once
D gene: NA
CDR3 protein: CASSYSGREQFF
CDR3 DNA: TGTGCCAGCAGTTACTCGGGGAGAGAGCAGTTCTTC

V gene: TRBV25-1
J gene: TRBJ1-1
clone size: NA
D gene: TRBD1
CDR3 protein: CASSRTGGDTEAFF
CDR3 DNA: TGTGCCAGCAGCCGGACAGGGGGGGACACTGAAGCTTTCTTT

V gene: TRBV27
J gene: TRBJ2-2
clone size: NA
D gene: NA
CDR3 protein: CASSLSPGQITGELFF
CDR3 DNA: TGTGCCAGCAGTTTATCCCCGGGACAAATAACCGGGGAGCTGTTTTTT

V gene: TRBV9
J gene: TRBJ1-2
clone size: NA
D gene: NA
CDR3 protein: CASSVGYIGHGYTF
CDR3 DNA: TGTGCCAGCAGCGTAGGATATATCGGTCATGGCTACACCTTC

V gene: TRBV11-3
J gene: TRBJ2-1
clone size: NA
D gene: NA
CDR3 protein: CASSLLGNEQFF
CDR3 DNA: TGTGCCAGCAGCTTACTTGGGAATGAGCAGTTCTTC

V gene: TRBV5-5
J gene: TRBJ2-2
clone size: NA
D gene: TRBD2
CDR3 protein: CASSLVVFPLGGTGELFF
CDR3 DNA: TGTGCCAGCAGCTTGGTCGTATTTCCGCTCGGGGGGACCGGGGAGCTGTTTTTT

V gene: TRBV4-2
J gene: TRBJ2-4
clone size: once
D gene: NA
CDR3 protein: CASSQDGAPMAKNIQYF
CDR3 DNA: TGTGCCAGCAGCCAAGATGGGGCTCCGATGGCCAAAAACATTCAGTACTTC

V gene: TRBV3-1/TRBV3-2
J gene: TRBJ2-1
clone size: NA
D gene: NA
CDR3 protein: CASSQLPLRDYNEQFF
CDR3 DNA: TGTGCCAGCAGCCAACTTCCCCTCAGGGACTACAATGAGCAGTTCTTC

V gene: TRBV14
J gene: TRBJ2-3
clone size: few
D gene: NA
CDR3 protein: CASSPRTSTDTQYF
CDR3 DNA: TGTGCCAGCAGCCCGAGGACTAGCACAGATACGCAGTATTTT

V gene: TRBV10-3
J gene: TRBJ1-2
clone size: NA
D gene: NA
CDR3 protein: CAISEETNPGYTF
CDR3 DNA: TGTGCCATCAGTGAAGAGACCAACCCCGGCTACACCTTC

V gene: TRBV7-9
J gene: TRBJ2-1
clone size: NA
D gene: TRBD2
CDR3 protein: CASSLVGLDEQFF
CDR3 DNA: TGTGCCAGCAGCTTAGTGGGACTAGATGAGCAGTTCTTC

V gene: TRBV5-1
J gene: TRBJ1-1
clone size: NA
D gene: NA
CDR3 protein: CASSWADPSTEAFF
CDR3 DNA: TGCGCCAGCAGCTGGGCCGATCCGTCCACTGAAGCTTTCTTT

V gene: TRBV4-1
J gene: TRBJ2-5
clone size: NA
D gene: TRBD2
CDR3 protein: CASSRPTSGNQETQYF
CDR3 DNA: TGCGCCAGCAGCCGGCCGACTAGCGGAAACCAAGAGACCCAGTACTTC

V gene: TRBV11-3
J gene: TRBJ2-3
clone size: NA
D gene: NA
CDR3 protein: CASSLEFGRSNTDTQYF
CDR3 DNA: TGTGCCAGCAGCTTAGAATTCGGCAGGAGCAACACAGATACGCAGTATTTT

V gene: TRBV19
J gene: TRBJ2-5
clone size: NA
D gene: NA
CDR3 protein: CASSIANRVETQYF
CDR3 DNA: TGTGCCAGTAGTATAGCAAACAGGGTGGAGACCCAGTACTTC

V gene: TRBV6-6
J gene: TRBJ2-7
clone size: few
D gene: NA
CDR3 protein: CASSLPPAEQYF
CDR3 DNA: TGTGCCAGCAGTTTGCCCCCCGCCGAGCAGTACTTC

V gene: TRBV20-1
J gene: TRBJ2-1
clone size: few
D gene: NA
CDR3 protein: CSAPGEEQFF
CDR3 DNA: TGCAGTGCTCCCGGTGAGGAGCAGTTCTTC

V gene: TRBV6-5
J gene: TRBJ1-1
clone size: NA
D gene: TRBD1
CDR3 protein: CASSYSDRDFF
CDR3 DNA: TGTGCCAGCAGTTACTCCGACAGGGATTTCTTT

V gene: TRBV28
J gene: TRBJ2-1
clone size: NA
D gene: TRBD2
CDR3 protein: CATTGTGGHYEQFF
CDR3 DNA: TGTGCCACCACCGGGACGGGGGGGCACTATGAGCAGTTCTTC

V gene: TRBV15
J gene: TRBJ1-5
clone size: NA
D gene: NA
CDR3 protein: CATSKGRGGDQPQHF
CDR3 DNA: TGTGCCACCAGCAAGGGTCGGGGAGGGGATCAGCCCCAGCATTTT

V gene: TRBV3-1/TRBV3-2
J gene: TRBJ1-1
clone size: NA
D gene: NA
CDR3 protein: CASSQGRRRFLNTEAFF
CDR3 DNA: TGTGCCAGCAGCCAAGGTAGGAGAAGGTTCCTGAACACTGAAGCTTTCTTT

V gene: TRBV5-1
J gene: TRBJ1-1
clone size: NA
D gene: NA
CDR3 protein: CASSLGDTFPYTEAFF
CDR3 DNA: TGCGCCAGCAGCTTGGGAGACACGTTTCCTTACACTGAAGCTTTCTTT

V gene: TRBV2
J gene: TRBJ1-5
clone size: NA
D gene: NA
CDR3 protein: CASSQGSGQPQHF
CDR3 DNA: TGTGCCAGCAGTCAGGGGTCCGGTCAGCCCCAGCATTTT

V gene: TRBV25-1
J gene: TRBJ1-2
clone size: NA
D gene: NA
CDR3 protein: CASSPPGTLLGGYTF
CDR3 DNA: TGTGCCAGCAGTCCACCGGGGACTCTCTTAGGCGGCTACACCTTC

V gene: TRBV5-1
J gene: TRBJ2-7
clone size: NA
D gene: NA
CDR3 protein: CASSLSLQGSGYEQYF
CDR3 DNA: TGCGCCAGCAGCTTGTCCCTCCAGGGATCTGGCTACGAGCAGTACTTC

V gene: TRBV2
J gene: TRBJ1-3
clone size: once
D gene: TRBD1
CDR3 protein: CASSRTGGGNTIYF
CDR3 DNA: TGTGCCAGCAGCAGAACAGGGGGTGGAAACACCATATATTTT

V gene: TRBV27
J gene: TRBJ2-2
clone size: NA
D gene: NA
CDR3 protein: CASTKVGPKYGELFF
CDR3 DNA: TGTGCCAGCACCAAAGTGGGACCTAAGTACGGGGAGCTGTTTTTT

V gene: TRBV5-1
J gene: TRBJ1-1
clone size: few
D gene: NA
CDR3 protein: CASSLATGIPEAFF
CDR3 DNA: TGCGCCAGCAGCTTGGCGACGGGGATCCCTGAAGCTTTCTTT

V gene: TRBV18
J gene: TRBJ1-2
clone size: NA
D gene: TRBD1
CDR3 protein: CASSPGQGGGYTF
CDR3 DNA: TGTGCCAGCTCACCTGGACAGGGGGGAGGCTACACCTTC

V gene: TRBV2
J gene: TRBJ1-5
clone size: NA
D gene: TRBD1
CDR3 protein: CASSRTGINQPQHF
CDR3 DNA: TGTGCCAGCAGTAGGACAGGGATCAATCAGCCCCAGCATTTT

V gene: TRBV6-5
J gene: TRBJ1-5
clone size: NA
D gene: TRBD1
CDR3 protein: CASRSLGQGAKPQHF
CDR3 DNA: TGTGCCAGCAGATCCCTTGGGCAGGGGGCGAAACCCCAGCATTTT

V gene: TRBV10-3
J gene: TRBJ2-5
clone size: NA
D gene: NA
CDR3 protein: CAISDRGKETQYF
CDR3 DNA: TGTGCCATCAGTGACAGGGGAAAAGAGACCCAGTACTTC

V gene: TRBV5-1
J gene: TRBJ2-3
clone size: NA
D gene: NA
CDR3 protein: CASSSTGGYTDTQYF
CDR3 DNA: TGCGCCAGCAGCTCTACCGGGGGCTACACAGATACGCAGTATTTT

V gene: TRBV5-1
J gene: TRBJ1-2
clone size: NA
D gene: NA
CDR3 protein: CASSLELGTRRYGYTF
CDR3 DNA: TGCGCCAGCAGCTTGGAATTGGGGACGAGGCGATATGGCTACACCTTC

V gene: TRBV6-5
J gene: TRBJ2-3
clone size: NA
D gene: NA
CDR3 protein: CASRSGGQSTDTQYF
CDR3 DNA: TGTGCCAGCAGGTCGGGGGGACAGAGCACAGATACGCAGTATTTT

V gene: TRBV5-4
J gene: TRBJ1-1
clone size: NA
D gene: TRBD1
CDR3 protein: CASSPGQGRTEAFF
CDR3 DNA: TGTGCCAGCAGCCCCGGACAGGGGAGGACTGAAGCTTTCTTT

V gene: TRBV6-5
J gene: TRBJ2-5
clone size: once
D gene: NA
CDR3 protein: CASSYRQWIQETQYF
CDR3 DNA: TGTGCCAGCAGTTACAGGCAGTGGATCCAAGAGACCCAGTACTTC

V gene: TRBV12-3/TRBV12-4
J gene: TRBJ2-5
clone size: few
D gene: NA
CDR3 protein: CASSYPGEETQYF
CDR3 DNA: TGTGCCAGCAGTTACCCGGGTGAAGAGACCCAGTACTTC

V gene: TRBV7-9
J gene: TRBJ2-7
clone size: NA
D gene: NA
CDR3 protein: CASSLLPRTEPYHEQYF
CDR3 DNA: TGTGCCAGCAGCTTACTGCCACGAACAGAACCCTACCACGAGCAGTACTTC